Detailed here is one TCR beta chain. The antigen remains unidentified. This specimen belongs to a study of cytomegalovirus exposure and HLA in healthy donors. Study observations and caveats: Apart from CMV serostatus, no immune exposure information was available.

V lost 9 bases and J 0 bases, leaving 15 bases between the germline ends. This CDR3 is built from 15 residues. Germline values: CDR1 WNHNN, CDR2 SYGVQD (reference sequence). It was with 60 Vbeta and 13 Jbeta primers that the PCR ran. TCRdb's table, derived via immunoSEQ multiplex PCR, lists solely in-frame clones and lacks some. The sample contains roughly 150,000 clones, over 80% of which appear only once. The chain joins TRBV10-1 to TRBJ2-4, with D uncertain. Specimen: PBMCs. The TCR was taken from a girl aged 5 to 17 in good health and CMV-seropositive. DNA of the CDR3: TGCGCCAGACCGACGGGTCCATTAGCCAAAAACATTCAGTACTTC. Protein sequence: CARPTGPLAKNIQYF.